The clone carrying this T cell receptor (beta chain) has only one observation. The table came from immunoSEQ multiplex PCR; TCRdb's copy has only in-frame clones and leaves some out. The profile shows 180,000 or so clones, 70% to 85% of them singletons. This sample was taken from a study of blood T cell repertoires in COVID-19. Study in general: T cells, B-cell-depleted T cells, or PBMCs supplied cDNA or gDNA.

V shed 5 bases, J shed 4 bases, and the junction held 7 bases outside the gene matches. Germline CDR1 reads KGHSH; CDR2 reads LQKENI. The CDR3 is 16 amino acids. The sequence derives from a human donor with acute or convalescent COVID-19. The donor label of this sample is uncertain. Sequenced: peripheral blood. The chain combines TRBV18 with TRBJ2-5, with 13 bases lining up with TRBD2. In DNA form, the CDR3 reads TGTGCCAGCTCATCGGGACTAGCGGGAAACGGAGAGACCCAGTACTTC. Translation: CASSSGLAGNGETQYF.